This T cell receptor beta chain appears in the sequencing data of a study of Ad26.COV2.S vaccination and SARS-CoV-2 variants. Background on the study: Ad26.COV2.S shots went into the muscle once or twice, 56 days apart. Study observations and caveats: Similar non-spike TCR breadth was observed in recipients of vaccine and of placebo.

The junction had 5 bases not matched to a gene; V was cut back by 5 bases and J by 5 bases. The germline gives CDR1 LNHNV, CDR2 YYDKDF (reference sequence). The CDR3 is made up of 13 amino acids. This table comes from immunoSEQ multiplex PCR, and its TCRdb copy is limited to in-frame clones, with some not included. This table holds 360,000 or so clones, approximately 91% found once. As concerns this clone: Its antigen is unidentified.

Treatment indicated: 15 to 20 received Ad26.COV2.S at low or high dose, single or two shots; several received placebo; per-sample allocation not given. Day 63 after the first vaccine or placebo injection was the time point for sampling. Within Boston, the person who donated was an adult of 18-55 years. The rearrangement joins TRBV15 to TRBJ2-5; 7 nucleotides align to TRBD2. The receptor comes from a person between 18 and 65 years old who received the Ad26.COV2.S COVID-19 vaccine or a placebo. Sequences were derived from peripheral blood, sampled in a trial of Ad26.COV2.S vaccine versus placebo. The CDR3 coding sequence is TGTGCCACCAGCGGGGGGGGACGTGAGACCCAGTACTTC. Amino acids: CATSGGGRETQYF.